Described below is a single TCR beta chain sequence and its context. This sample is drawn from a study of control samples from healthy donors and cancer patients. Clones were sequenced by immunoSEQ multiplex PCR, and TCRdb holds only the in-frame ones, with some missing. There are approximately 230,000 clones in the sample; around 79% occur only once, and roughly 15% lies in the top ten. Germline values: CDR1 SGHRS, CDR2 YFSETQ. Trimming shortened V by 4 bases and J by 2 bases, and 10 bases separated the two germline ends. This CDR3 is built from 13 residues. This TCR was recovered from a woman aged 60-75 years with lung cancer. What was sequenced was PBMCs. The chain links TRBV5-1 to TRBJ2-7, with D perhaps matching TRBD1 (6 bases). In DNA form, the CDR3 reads TGCGCCAGCAGCACCAGACAGGCCTACGAGCAGTACTTC. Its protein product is CASSTRQAYEQYF.